Below, 15 T cell receptor beta chains from the same sample are listed, as sequenced in a study of blood T cell repertoires in COVID-19. The assay was immunoSEQ multiplex PCR, and TCRdb's table has in-frame clones only and misses some. The sample lists 35,000 to 45,000 clones; just over 85% were seen once. The specimen was peripheral blood. The receptors here all came from a man in his 70s with acute or convalescent COVID-19.

V and J are TRBV4-1 and TRBJ1-1; D is uncertain. V lost 2 bases and J 6 bases, leaving 13 bases between the germline ends. Germline CDR1 and CDR2: MGHRA and YSYEKL. The CDR3 has 14 residues. CDR3 sequence reads: CASSQLTRAAEAFF. For the CDR3, the DNA is TGCGCCAGCAGCCAATTAACGAGGGCGGCTGAAGCTTTCTTT.

The chain combines TRBV25-1 with TRBJ2-3; TRBD1 might be the D (5 bases). CDR1 MGHDK and CDR2 SYGVNS come from the germline V gene. Between the trimmed V and J ends, which lost 4 bases and 1 base, there was a span of 9 bases. This CDR3 is built from 14 residues. The CDR3 region is CASSAGLRTDTQYF. The CDR3 nucleotides are TGTGCCAGCAGTGCAGGGCTTCGCACAGATACGCAGTATTTT. Supplemented by reference TRBV25-1 and TRBJ2-3, the full variable domain reads EADIYQTPRYLVIGTGKKITLECSQTMGHDKMYWYQQDPGMELHLIHYSYGVNSTEKGDLSSESTVSRIRTEHFPLTLESARPSHTSQYLCASSAGLRTDTQYFGPGTRLTVL.

This clone was observed a few times. V and J are TRBV10-3 and TRBJ1-6; D ambiguous. Per the germline V gene, CDR1 is ENHRY and CDR2 is SYGVKD. The CDR3 extends over 16 amino acids. V lost 8 bases to trimming and J lost 2 bases, with 16 bases between them. CDR3 loop: CAISPGSSPYNSPLHF. The CDR3 nucleotides are TGTGCCATCTCTCCGGGGTCTTCACCCTATAATTCACCCCTCCACTTT.

The rearrangement links TRBV12-3 or TRBV12-4 to TRBJ1-5; TRBD1 is a possible D gene (5 bases). This CDR3 has 13 amino acids. Trimming left V 10 bases short and J 0 bases short, with 10 bases between. CDR3 in amino acids: CATQGYSNQPQHF. In DNA form, the CDR3 reads TGTGCCACCCAGGGATATAGCAATCAGCCCCAGCATTTT.

This sequence joins TRBV7-9 and TRBJ1-2; 7 nucleotides align to TRBD1. The length of the CDR3 is 13 residues. After removal of 3 bases from V and 9 bases from J, the junction contained 7 bases not matched to a gene. CDR1 is SEHNR, CDR2 FQNEAQ, per germline (reference sequence). Here the CDR3 reads CASSFKTGRSYTF. Written as DNA, the CDR3 is TGTGCCAGCAGCTTTAAGACAGGGAGGAGCTACACCTTC.

This sequence joins TRBV12-3 or TRBV12-4 and TRBJ1-2, with D tentatively TRBD1 (5 bases). The CDR3 length is 12 residues. V was pared by 5 bases and J by 8 bases, with 12 bases between. The CDR3 protein is CASSAGTHGYTF. The CDR3 DNA reads as TGTGCCAGCAGTGCCGGGACTCACGGCTACACCTTC.

This clone was counted between two and nine times. V usage is TRBV19 and J usage is TRBJ1-4, with a tentative D call TRBD1 (5 bases). V dropped 3 bases and J dropped 2 bases, with 10 bases sitting between them. The length of the CDR3 is 15 residues. The V gene's germline CDR1 is LNHDA and CDR2 SQIVND (reference sequence). The chain's CDR3 is CASSIQGGTNEKLFF. The CDR3 bases are TGTGCCAGTAGTATCCAGGGTGGGACTAATGAAAAACTGTTTTTT.

The rearrangement uses TRBV9 and TRBJ2-1; 11 bases align to TRBD2. J gave up 8 bases and V 4 bases, and 5 bases lay outside the gene matches. Germline CDR1 SGDLS, CDR2 YYNGEE. The length of the CDR3 is 14 residues. CDR3 bases: TGTGCCAGCAGCATAGCGGGAGGGGGCGATGAGCAGTTCTTC. Its translation: CASSIAGGGDEQFF. The whole variable domain, remainder taken from reference TRBV9 and TRBJ2-1, is DSGVTQTPKHLITATGQRVTLRCSPRSGDLSVYWYQQSLDQGLQFLIQYYNGEERAKGNILERFSAQQFPDLHSELNLSSLELGDSALYFCASSIAGGGDEQFFGPGTRLTVL.

The chain uses TRBV18 and TRBJ2-5; the D gene is possibly TRBD2 (5 bases). The CDR3 runs 14 residues. Trimming took 2 bases from V and 4 from J, leaving 11 bases between them. Germline lookup yields CDR1 KGHSH and CDR2 LQKENI. The chain's CDR3 is CASSPGLGRETQYF. CDR3 nucleotide sequence: TGTGCCAGCTCACCAGGGTTGGGGAGAGAGACCCAGTACTTC.

CDR3 residues: CASILISGGSNEQFF. As DNA, the CDR3 is TGTGCCAGTATCTTGATATCCGGAGGCAGCAATGAGCAGTTCTTC. This chain uses TRBV6-5 with TRBJ2-1; perhaps TRBD2 as D (5 bases). V was pared by 9 bases and J by 6 bases, with 21 bases between. Germline-derived CDR1 and CDR2 are MNHEY and SVGAGI. The CDR3 extends over 15 amino acids.

CDR3 sequence: CASSLVPRGRVSYNEQFF. CDR3 nucleotides: TGTGCCAGCAGCTTGGTCCCGCGGGGGAGGGTCTCCTACAATGAGCAGTTCTTC. J is TRBJ2-1 and V is TRBV5-5; TRBD2 matches 7 bases. CDR3 length: 18 residues. Unmatched junction bases numbered 9, after V lost 0 bases and J lost 0 bases. From germline, CDR1 is SGHKS and CDR2 YYEKEE (reference sequence).

This clone was picked up one time. The rearrangement links TRBV27 to TRBJ2-2; 9 nucleotides align to TRBD1. This CDR3 is built from 15 residues. Germline V CDR1 and CDR2: MNHEY, SMNVEV (reference sequence). The V and J ends lost 0 bases and 7 bases, in that order; junction bases with no gene match: 3. CDR3 in amino acids: CASSLSTGGDGELFF. The CDR3 bases are TGTGCCAGCAGTTTATCGACAGGGGGAGACGGGGAGCTGTTTTTT.

This clone was seen a few times. The chain has TRBV25-1 and TRBJ1-6; D is ambiguous. Germline CDR1 MGHDK, CDR2 SYGVNS. The CDR3 spans 16 residues. Trimming pared 3 bases from V and 7 bases from J, leaving 16 bases between. The CDR3, as DNA: TGTGCCAGCAGTGAGCGTTGGGGAGTAGGAAATTCACCCCTCCACTTT. Protein: CASSERWGVGNSPLHF.

This chain uses TRBV18 with TRBJ2-1, with 13 bases that match TRBD2. Trimming cost V 1 base and J 3 bases; bases outside gene matches: 0. Germline CDR1 KGHSH, CDR2 LQKENI. The CDR3 covers 16 residues. The CDR3 region is CASSPRTSGGYNEQFF. Here the CDR3 DNA reads TGTGCCAGCTCACCACGGACTAGCGGGGGCTACAATGAGCAGTTCTTC. The full variable domain, completed using reference TRBV18 and TRBJ2-1, is NAGVMQNPRHLVRRRGQEARLRCSPMKGHSHVYWYRQLPEEGLKFMVYLQKENIIDESGMPKERFSAEFPKEGPSILRIQQVVRGDSAAYFCASSPRTSGGYNEQFFGPGTRLTVL.

This clone came up once. The rearrangement uses TRBV4-2 and TRBJ1-2; D is unclear. V dropped 7 bases and J dropped 3 bases, with 12 bases sitting between them. The CDR3 contains 13 residues. Germline V gives CDR1 LGHNA, CDR2 YNFKEQ. The CDR3 DNA sequence: TGTGCCAGCAAACGGGTCGGGGACTATGGCTACACCTTC. Its translation is CASKRVGDYGYTF.